These 23 T cell receptor beta chains share one sample of origin, sequenced in a study of identical twins. MiXCR, run by TCRdb on the 5' RACE reads, gives a single entry per CDR3 protein. Of roughly 480,000 distinct CDR3 sequences detected, roughly a quarter appear once; the ten largest clones hold roughly 3%. This same sample was also taken into another study, of T cells expressing NK-cell markers.

Sample: CD4+ T cells sorted from blood. These receptors were obtained from a woman younger than 35 in good health.

For the CDR3, the DNA is TGCAGTGCTCCCGAAAAAAGAGGGTCCGGGGAGACCCAGTACTTC. Translating gives CSAPEKRGSGETQYF. The chain links TRBV20-1 to TRBJ2-5, with a possible D match to TRBD2 (5 bases). The germline CDR1 and CDR2 sequences are DFQATT and SNEGSKA (reference sequence). This CDR3 region has 15 residues. Deletions cut 5 bases from V and 5 bases from J, with 21 bases between.

The rearrangement uses TRBV19 and TRBJ2-6; no definite D call. This CDR3 is 15 amino acids long. The V end was cut by 0 bases, the J end by 1 base, with 4 bases between. CDR1 and CDR2 (germline): LNHDA, SQIVND (reference sequence). This CDR3 is CASSIENSGANVLTF. As DNA, the CDR3 is TGTGCCAGTAGTATAGAAAATTCTGGGGCCAACGTCCTGACTTTC.

The rearrangement joins TRBV12-3 or TRBV12-4 to TRBJ1-1; perhaps TRBD1 as D (5 bases). The CDR3 consists of 14 residues. V was pared by 1 base and J by 3 bases, with 9 bases between. Here the CDR3 reads CASSLGTTYTEAFF. The CDR3 nucleotides are TGTGCCAGCAGTTTAGGGACAACCTACACTGAAGCTTTCTTT.

This clonotype came up a few times. The V and J genes are TRBV7-2 and TRBJ2-3, with 7 bases aligning to TRBD2. The V and J ends lost 6 bases and 2 bases, in that order; junction bases with no gene match: 8. Germline lookup yields CDR1 SGHTA and CDR2 FQGNSA. The CDR3 has 15 residues. The CDR3 sequence: CASSLTSASTDTQYF. Here the CDR3 DNA reads TGTGCCAGCAGTCTAACTAGCGCCTCCACAGATACGCAGTATTTT.

This chain links TRBV5-1 with TRBJ2-2; 8 bases line up with TRBD1. The V and J ends lost 3 bases and 5 bases, in that order; junction bases with no gene match: 3. The CDR3 consists of 14 residues. Per the germline V gene, CDR1 is SGHRS and CDR2 is YFSETQ. The CDR3 loop reads CASSWTGSTGELFF. CDR3 bases: TGCGCCAGCAGCTGGACAGGGTCTACCGGGGAGCTGTTTTTT.

This clonotype has a handful of counts. This chain connects TRBV12-3 or TRBV12-4 to TRBJ1-1; no clear D. The CDR3 has 13 residues. Trimming left V 6 bases short and J 2 bases short, with 10 bases between. CDR3 amino acids: CASSKQINTEAFF. CDR3 nucleotides: TGTGCCAGCAGCAAACAGATTAACACTGAAGCTTTCTTT.

CDR3: CAISGKGENEQFF. The CDR3 nucleotides are TGTGCCATCAGTGGAAAGGGGGAAAATGAGCAGTTCTTC. This chain links TRBV10-3 with TRBJ2-1; D possibly corresponds to TRBD1 (6 bases). Germline loops: CDR1 ENHRY, CDR2 SYGVKD. The CDR3 is 13 residues long. Between the trimmed V and J ends, which lost 4 bases and 7 bases, there was a span of 11 bases.

The rearrangement uses TRBV6-8 and TRBJ1-1; no definite D call. Germline V gives CDR1 MNHGY, CDR2 SAAAGT. The CDR3 covers 12 residues. V was trimmed by 8 bases and J by 0 bases, leaving 7 bases between them. The CDR3 sequence: CASPTVNTEAFF. In DNA, the CDR3 is TGTGCCAGCCCGACTGTGAACACTGAAGCTTTCTTT.

This clonotype has only a few counts. J is TRBJ2-1 and V is TRBV9, with 7 bases matching TRBD2. The ends lost 0 bases at V and 5 bases at J; junction bases unmatched: 11. The germline gives CDR1 SGDLS, CDR2 YYNGEE. This CDR3 has 17 amino acids. The CDR3 region is CASSVDLRLGLNNEQFF. Here the CDR3 DNA reads TGTGCCAGCAGCGTAGACTTGCGCCTGGGACTAAACAATGAGCAGTTCTTC. Full variable domain (rest looked up from reference TRBV9 and TRBJ2-1): DSGVTQTPKHLITATGQRVTLRCSPRSGDLSVYWYQQSLDQGLQFLIQYYNGEERAKGNILERFSAQQFPDLHSELNLSSLELGDSALYFCASSVDLRLGLNNEQFFGPGTRLTVL.

The rearrangement links TRBV12-3 or TRBV12-4 to TRBJ1-1; 8 nucleotides match TRBD1. The ends lost 8 bases at V and 10 bases at J; junction bases unmatched: 6. The CDR3 is 11 residues long. CDR3 amino acids: CASGQGVGAFF. The CDR3 region has the DNA TGTGCCAGCGGACAGGGCGTCGGAGCTTTCTTT.

The chain is built from TRBV7-9 and TRBJ2-7; 8 nucleotides agree with TRBD2. Trimming cost V 5 bases and J 0 bases; bases outside gene matches: 9. Germline V CDR1 and CDR2: SEHNR, FQNEAQ (reference sequence). The CDR3 runs to 16 residues. CDR3 in DNA: TGTGCCAGCAGCCACCTGGTAGCGGGAACCTCCTACGAGCAGTACTTC. Amino acids: CASSHLVAGTSYEQYF.

This chain joins TRBV20-1 and TRBJ2-1; D unclear. This CDR3 has 17 residues. Germline V gene sequence: CDR1 DFQATT, CDR2 SNEGSKA (reference sequence). V shed 4 bases and J shed 0 bases, with 19 bases lying between them. The CDR3 DNA sequence: TGCAGTGCTAAGAATTTAAAACCAATTTCCTCCTACAATGAGCAGTTCTTC. As protein: CSAKNLKPISSYNEQFF.

The chain links TRBV20-1 to TRBJ2-1, with D unresolved. V lost 4 bases and J lost 4, with 11 bases in between. This CDR3 contains 13 residues. The V gene's germline CDR1 is DFQATT and CDR2 SNEGSKA (reference sequence). CDR3 in amino acids: CSATSSLYNEQFF. In nucleotides, the CDR3 is TGCAGTGCTACCTCGAGCTTATACAATGAGCAGTTCTTC.

In this sample, this clonotype turned up a few times. The chain uses TRBV5-1 and TRBJ2-7; maybe TRBD1 (6 bases). Germline V lookup: CDR1 SGHRS, CDR2 YFSETQ. The CDR3 has 14 amino acids. V was pared by 2 bases and J by 2 bases, with 11 bases between. The CDR3 coding sequence is TGCGCCAGCAGCTTATCCGGACAGACCTACGAGCAGTACTTC. Translating it yields CASSLSGQTYEQYF.

This clonotype has just a few counts. The chain is built from TRBV29-1 and TRBJ2-5, with D hard to call. The V end was cut by 4 bases, the J end by 1 base, with 7 bases between. Per the germline V gene, CDR1 is SQVTM and CDR2 is ANQGSEA. The CDR3 runs 12 residues. CDR3 sequence (DNA): TGCAGCGTTGTGAGACCCCAAGAGACCCAGTACTTC. Translation: CSVVRPQETQYF.

V gene TRBV5-5 combines with J gene TRBJ2-6; tentatively, D is TRBD2 (6 bases). CDR1 SGHKS and CDR2 YYEKEE come from the germline V gene (reference sequence). The CDR3 contains 18 residues. The V end was cut by 3 bases, the J end by 0 bases, with 16 bases between. Here the CDR3 reads CASSSAGTFRSGANVLTF. CDR3 nucleotide sequence: TGTGCCAGCAGCTCTGCCGGGACTTTCCGCTCTGGGGCCAACGTCCTGACTTTC.

This clonotype was detected only a few times. The chain employs TRBV5-1 and TRBJ2-1, with 8 bases lining up with TRBD2. The CDR3 extends over 16 amino acids. Unmatched junction bases numbered 6, after V lost 2 bases and J lost 2 bases. Germline-derived CDR1 and CDR2 are SGHRS and YFSETQ. CDR3 nucleotide sequence: TGCGCCAGCAGCTTCGACCCGGGGGGGACCTACAATGAGCAGTTCTTC. It is translated as CASSFDPGGTYNEQFF.

V is TRBV12-3 or TRBV12-4 and J is TRBJ2-7; no reliable D call. The V end lost 6 bases, the J end lost 4 bases, and 13 bases lay between the germline ends. The CDR3 extends over 13 amino acids. The CDR3 reads CASRHHTKYEQYF. The CDR3 DNA reads TGTGCCAGCAGGCATCACACAAAATACGAGCAGTACTTC.

In this sample, this clonotype turned up a few times. The chain joins TRBV20-1 to TRBJ2-5; tentatively, D is TRBD1 (6 bases). Germline CDR1 DFQATT, CDR2 SNEGSKA (reference sequence). This CDR3 is 12 amino acids long. CDR3 sequence: CSATGQGETQYF. The CDR3, as DNA: TGCAGCGCAACTGGTCAGGGGGAGACCCAGTACTTC.

The chain uses TRBV7-3 and TRBJ2-1, with D possibly called TRBD1 or TRBD2 (6 bases each). CDR3 size: 15 residues. Germline V lookup: CDR1 SGHTA, CDR2 FQGTGA. Trimming shortened V by 5 bases and J by 8 bases, and 19 bases separated the two germline ends. CDR3 DNA sequence: TGTGCCAGCAGCCCGGGGGCGCGGACTTGGGATGAGCAGTTCTTC. It is translated as CASSPGARTWDEQFF.

The gene calls are TRBV5-8 and TRBJ1-1; no definite D call. Trimming took 6 bases from V and 1 from J, leaving 13 bases between them. CDR3 size: 14 residues. The germline gives CDR1 SGHTS, CDR2 YDEGEE. The CDR3 protein is CASTPMSANTEAFF. The CDR3 bases are TGTGCCAGCACCCCAATGTCAGCGAACACTGAAGCTTTCTTT.

The J gene is TRBJ2-7, the V gene TRBV5-7; TRBD2 matches at 10 bases. TRBV5-7 is assigned to the ORF class and has an uncertain function. The ends lost 5 bases at V and 4 bases at J; junction bases unmatched: 9. CDR3 length: 15 amino acids. The CDR3 sequence is CASRVSQREGYEQYF. CDR3 coding DNA: TGTGCCAGCAGGGTGAGCCAGCGGGAGGGGTACGAGCAGTACTTC.

The chain couples TRBV5-1 to TRBJ2-1; D is ambiguous. V was cut by 0 bases and J by 4 bases, with 11 bases left in between. The CDR3 is 15 amino acids. CDR1 is SGHRS and CDR2 is YFSETQ in the germline V gene. The CDR3 loop reads CASSLDSSDYNEQFF. The CDR3 bases are TGCGCCAGCAGCTTGGACTCATCAGATTACAATGAGCAGTTCTTC. The whole variable domain, filled in from reference TRBV5-1 and TRBJ2-1, reads KAGVTQTPRYLIKTRGQQVTLSCSPISGHRSVSWYQQTPGQGLQFLFEYFSETQRNKGNFPGRFSGRQFSNSRSEMNVSTLELGDSALYLCASSLDSSDYNEQFFGPGTRLTVL.